One and the same sample provided the 3 T cell receptor beta chains below, sequenced in a study of T cells in Graves' hyperthyroidism and ophthalmopathy. RNA transcripts served as the template for amplifying TCR beta CDR3 regions. The study used the HTBI primer set for a first-round RT-PCR of the TCR CDR3. TCRdb re-called the multiplex PCR reads through MiXCR, storing one row per CDR3 protein. This table holds 700,000 or so distinct CDR3 sequences, about 17% found once. Sample: blood. These receptors were taken from a man between 18 and 35 years old with Graves' hyperthyroidism.

In nucleotides, the CDR3 is TGCGCCAGCGCCGACCCGGGGGATTACAATGAGCAGTTCTTC. It translates to CASADPGDYNEQFF. The chain joins TRBV5-1 to TRBJ2-1; a weak D match, TRBD2 (6 bases). The germline V and J ends were trimmed by 7 bases and 4 bases, with 15 bases remaining between them. CDR3 length equals 14 residues. The V gene's germline CDR1 is SGHRS and CDR2 YFSETQ.

This clonotype was recorded many times. V is TRBV28 and J is TRBJ1-2; possibly TRBD1 for D (6 bases). The CDR3 runs 13 residues. V was trimmed by 6 bases and J by 4 bases, leaving 12 bases between them. The germline V gene encodes CDR1 MDHEN and CDR2 SYDVKM. CDR3 DNA: TGTGCCAGCAGCCAACAGGGTTCCTATGGCTACACCTTC. Its protein is CASSQQGSYGYTF.

The chain joins TRBV12-3 or TRBV12-4 to TRBJ2-5; tentative D call: TRBD2 (5 bases). Trimming took 1 base from V and 7 from J, leaving 16 bases between them. CDR3 length: 15 residues. The CDR3 nucleotides read TGTGCCAGCAGTTTAGTAGCTAGCTACTCCGGGACCCAGTACTTC. This translates into CASSLVASYSGTQYF.